This TCR beta chain comes out of a study of shared clonotypes between healthy human individuals. The CDR3 has 20 residues. Germline V lookup: CDR1 LNHNV, CDR2 YYDKDF (reference sequence). The V gene end was trimmed by 0 bases and the J gene end by 4 bases; junction bases not matched to a gene: 13. Clones were read by immunoSEQ multiplex PCR, and TCRdb kept only the in-frame ones, dropping some. The table lists a few million clones, 85% to 95% of them singletons. CD45RO-negative CD8 cells positively selected for CCR7 made up the naive population, which excluded terminally differentiated effector memory CD45RA+ cells.

Sequencing used naive CD8+ T cells from PBMCs. The sequence derives from a man aged 18 to 29 in good health. Some clones in this sample may be carry-over from other donors' samples. The chain uses TRBV15 and TRBJ2-3; 13 bases map to TRBD2. The chain's CDR3 is CATSRDWILAGGPRADTQYF. The DNA of the CDR3 is TGTGCCACCAGCAGAGATTGGATACTAGCGGGAGGGCCCCGCGCAGATACGCAGTATTTT.